These 20 T cell receptor beta chains came from one sample sequenced in a study of blood T cell repertoires in COVID-19. Data came from immunoSEQ multiplex PCR; TCRdb stores just in-frame clones and leaves some out. Counted here are under 85,000 clones, 87% occurring once; the ten biggest clones make up roughly 5.3%. Sample: peripheral blood. These TCRs come from a woman aged 80 or older with active or convalescent COVID-19.

The V gene is TRBV4-3, the J gene TRBJ2-2, with a possible D match to TRBD1 (5 bases). The germline V gene encodes CDR1 LGHNA and CDR2 YSLEER. V dropped 0 bases and J dropped 9 bases, with 11 bases sitting between them. The CDR3 consists of 14 residues. The CDR3 DNA is TGCGCCAGCAGCCAAGATTGGATGGGGCGGGAGCTGTTTTTT. Translation gives CASSQDWMGRELFF.

The CDR3 here is CASSRGLLRYNSPLHF. The CDR3, as DNA: TGTGCCAGCTCACGAGGCCTTCTCCGTTATAATTCACCCCTCCACTTT. The chain is built from TRBV18 and TRBJ1-6; no clear D. With 4 bases removed from V and 4 bases from J, the gap between germline ends came to 14 bases. Germline V gives CDR1 KGHSH, CDR2 LQKENI. The CDR3 extends over 16 amino acids. The full variable domain, completed using reference TRBV18 and TRBJ1-6, is NAGVMQNPRHLVRRRGQEARLRCSPMKGHSHVYWYRQLPEEGLKFMVYLQKENIIDESGMPKERFSAEFPKEGPSILRIQQVVRGDSAAYFCASSRGLLRYNSPLHFGNGTRLTVT.

This clone was seen more than once but under ten times. V usage is TRBV5-5 and J usage is TRBJ1-1, with D possibly matching TRBD1 (5 bases). This CDR3 contains 13 residues. Germline V gene data show CDR1 as SGHKS and CDR2 as YYEKEE (reference sequence). Trimming cost V 0 bases and J 5 bases, with 8 bases left between them. The CDR3 DNA reads TGTGCCAGCAGCTTGGAGGGGTGGACTGAAGCTTTCTTT. Its protein is CASSLEGWTEAFF. The full variable domain, in which reference TRBV5-5 and TRBJ1-1 provide the parts outside the CDR3, is DAGVTQSPTHLIKTRGQQVTLRCSPISGHKSVSWYQQVLGQGPQFIFQYYEKEERGRGNFPDRFSARQFPNYSSELNVNALLLGDSALYLCASSLEGWTEAFFGQGTRLTVV.

The CDR3 DNA is TGCGCCAGCAGCGCCACCGGGACTAGCGGGAAAGAGACCCAGTACTTC. Its translation: CASSATGTSGKETQYF. The chain recombines TRBV5-1 with TRBJ2-5; TRBD2 matches at 13 bases. V trimming: 4 bases; J trimming: 3 bases; junction bases outside the gene matches: 6. The CDR3 length is 16 residues. The V gene's germline CDR1 is SGHRS and CDR2 YFSETQ.

This chain joins TRBV11-2 and TRBJ2-3, with 12 bases fitting TRBD2. After removal of 6 bases from V and 5 bases from J, the junction contained 9 bases not matched to a gene. The germline V gene encodes CDR1 SGHAT and CDR2 FQNNGV. The CDR3 contains 16 residues. The CDR3: CASRLAGGRRQDTQYF. CDR3 DNA sequence: TGTGCCAGCAGACTAGCGGGGGGCCGGCGACAAGATACGCAGTATTTT.

The chain combines TRBV7-2 with TRBJ2-6; TRBD2 agrees at 10 bases. CDR3 size: 20 residues. Germline V gene data show CDR1 as SGHTA and CDR2 as FQGNSA. Germline trimming cut 0 bases from V and 2 bases from J; bases unmatched to any gene: 10. This chain's CDR3 is CASSLARWLAGVPGANVLTF. The CDR3 nucleotides are TGTGCCAGCAGCTTAGCGCGGTGGCTAGCGGGAGTACCTGGGGCCAACGTCCTGACTTTC.

V gene TRBV9 combines with J gene TRBJ2-4; 12 nucleotides agree with TRBD2. The CDR3 has 16 amino acids. Germline V gives CDR1 SGDLS, CDR2 YYNGEE. V lost 3 bases, J lost 6 bases, and 7 bases stayed unmatched. The CDR3 protein is CASSGLAGGQGNIQYF. For the CDR3, the DNA is TGTGCCAGCAGCGGGCTAGCGGGGGGGCAGGGAAACATTCAGTACTTC.

This chain uses TRBV6-4 with TRBJ2-3; TRBD2 is a possible D gene (6 bases). Germline CDR1 MRHNA, CDR2 SNTAGT. The CDR3 is made up of 15 amino acids. Trimming removed 6 bases from V and 0 bases from J, with 13 bases in between. The CDR3 sequence is CASSVRGGSTDTQYF. CDR3 DNA: TGTGCCAGCAGCGTACGAGGAGGGAGCACAGATACGCAGTATTTT.

This chain connects TRBV5-1 to TRBJ2-7; 10 positions match TRBD2. Germline V gene sequence: CDR1 SGHRS, CDR2 YFSETQ. The CDR3 length is 14 residues. The J segment lost 5 bases and the V segment lost 5 bases, leaving 7 bases of the junction unmatched. CDR3 nucleotide sequence: TGCGCCAGCAGTAGCGGGGGGCCGAGGGACGAGCAGTACTTC. This codes for CASSSGGPRDEQYF.

This chain joins TRBV27 and TRBJ1-2, with 8 bases fitting TRBD1. J lost 8 bases, V lost 0 bases, and 14 bases had no gene match. Germline values: CDR1 MNHEY, CDR2 SMNVEV (reference sequence). CDR3 length equals 17 residues. The CDR3, as DNA: TGTGCCAGCAGTTTATCGTTTGGTGACAGGGGTTTCTACGGCTACACCTTC. It yields the protein CASSLSFGDRGFYGYTF.

This chain uses TRBV7-3 with TRBJ2-7; TRBD1 aligns across 9 bases. V dropped 2 bases and J dropped 4; count of bases not matched to a gene: 3. The CDR3 has 14 residues. Germline V gene sequence: CDR1 SGHTA, CDR2 FQGTGA. The CDR3 is CASSLGQGTYEQYF. The CDR3 nucleotides are TGTGCCAGCAGCTTAGGACAGGGGACATACGAGCAGTACTTC.

This clone came up once. This sequence joins TRBV28 and TRBJ1-2; 9 bases are a match to TRBD1. The CDR3 contains 14 residues. V trimming: 6 bases; J trimming: 4 bases; junction bases outside the gene matches: 6. Germline CDR1 MDHEN, CDR2 SYDVKM. Here the CDR3 DNA reads TGTGCCAGCAGAGGGACAGGGAATTTCTATGGCTACACCTTC. This translates into CASRGTGNFYGYTF.

The rearrangement joins TRBV7-2 to TRBJ1-2, with TRBD1 identical over 12 bases. The J segment lost 8 bases and the V segment lost 2 bases, leaving 6 bases of the junction unmatched. CDR1 and CDR2 from the germline V gene are SGHTA and FQGNSA. This CDR3 has 15 amino acids. For the CDR3, the DNA is TGTGCCAGCAGCTTAAAGGGACAGGGGGCGGGAGGCTACACCTTC. Amino acids: CASSLKGQGAGGYTF.

The chain has TRBV6-5 and TRBJ1-2, with D unclear. V dropped 7 bases and J dropped 8 bases, with 17 bases sitting between them. The CDR3 is 13 residues long. Looked up from germline, CDR1 is MNHEY and CDR2 is SVGAGI. CDR3 protein: CASTDAAEWGYTF. CDR3 in DNA: TGTGCCAGCACCGACGCAGCGGAATGGGGCTACACCTTC.

J is TRBJ1-1 and V is TRBV2; D is possibly TRBD1 (6 bases). The germline V and J ends were trimmed by 5 bases and 7 bases, with 11 bases remaining between them. The germline V gene has CDR1 SNHLY and CDR2 FYNNEI. This CDR3 comprises 12 residues. DNA for the CDR3: TGTGCCAGCAGTCAGGGGCGGTTTGAAGCTTTCTTT. Its protein is CASSQGRFEAFF.

This chain links TRBV9 with TRBJ2-4; weak D call: TRBD1 (6 bases). This CDR3 comprises 18 residues. Trimming took off 3 bases at V and 5 bases at J, with 24 bases between the two ends. Germline values: CDR1 SGDLS, CDR2 YYNGEE. This chain's CDR3 is CASSERQEPTVRENIQYF. The CDR3 nucleotides are TGTGCCAGCAGCGAACGACAGGAGCCGACGGTGAGGGAAAACATTCAGTACTTC.

V gene TRBV19 combines with J gene TRBJ2-4; D is possibly TRBD1 (6 bases). Germline-derived CDR1 and CDR2 are LNHDA and SQIVND (reference sequence). V lost 1 base, J lost 0 bases, and 22 bases lay in between. The CDR3 runs 20 residues. Here the CDR3 DNA reads TGTGCCAGTAGTATAGGACAGGCCTCGACTACTCCATTAGCCAAAAACATTCAGTACTTC. The encoded protein is CASSIGQASTTPLAKNIQYF.

The chain combines TRBV6-5 with TRBJ2-3; 9 bases map to TRBD2. Trimming cost V 0 bases and J 1 base; bases outside gene matches: 2. Germline V gene lookup returns CDR1 MNHEY and CDR2 SVGAGI. This CDR3 spans 16 amino acids. CDR3 region: CASSYSSSGGTDTQYF. CDR3 nucleotide sequence: TGTGCCAGCAGTTACTCCTCTAGCGGGGGCACAGATACGCAGTATTTT.

In this sample, this clone turned up a few times. Germline is not matched at one junction end, which may reflect a read error. The chain employs TRBV6-5 and TRBJ2-7; D is ambiguous. The germline CDR1 and CDR2 sequences are MNHEY and SVGAGI. This CDR3 is 13 amino acids long. The CDR3, as DNA: TGTGCCAGCAGTTATAGACTCTCCTCCGAGCAGTACTTC. This gives the protein CASSYRLSSEQYF.

This sequence joins TRBV6-5 and TRBJ2-7; 11 bases are a match to TRBD2. The CDR3 contains 15 residues. The J segment lost 4 bases and the V segment lost 2 bases, leaving 4 bases of the junction unmatched. Germline-derived CDR1 and CDR2 are MNHEY and SVGAGI. The CDR3, as DNA: TGTGCCAGCAGTTACCAACTAGCGGGAGTTTACGAGCAGTACTTC. Protein product: CASSYQLAGVYEQYF.